What follows describes a single TCR beta chain. Some clones are missing from TCRdb's copy, which holds only in-frame ones; the method was immunoSEQ multiplex PCR. This table has 100,000 to 150,000 clones, under 95% appearing once. This specimen belongs to a study of T cell responses to AZD1222 COVID-19 vaccine. CDR3 length equals 13 residues. The germline V gene encodes CDR1 ENHRY and CDR2 SYGVKD. V lost 3 bases and J lost 2, with 7 bases in between. This TCR derives from an adult in good health. The chain is built from TRBV10-3 and TRBJ1-1; no clear D gene. The specimen comprised peripheral blood, sampled on day 0 of AZD1222 vaccination. The CDR3 region is CAISDRGNTEAFF. The CDR3 nucleotides read TGTGCCATCAGTGACCGGGGTAACACTGAAGCTTTCTTT.